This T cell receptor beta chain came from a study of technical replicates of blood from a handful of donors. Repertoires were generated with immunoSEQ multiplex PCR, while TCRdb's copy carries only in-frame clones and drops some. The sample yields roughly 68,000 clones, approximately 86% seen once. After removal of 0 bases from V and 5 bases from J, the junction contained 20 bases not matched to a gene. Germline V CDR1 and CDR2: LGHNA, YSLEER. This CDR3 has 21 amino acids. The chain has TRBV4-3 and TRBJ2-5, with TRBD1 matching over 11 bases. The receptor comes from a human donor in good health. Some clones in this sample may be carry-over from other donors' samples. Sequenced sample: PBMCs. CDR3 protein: CASSQDLGYGQGAPLQETQYF. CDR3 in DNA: TGCGCCAGCAGCCAAGATCTGGGTTATGGACAGGGGGCCCCCTTGCAGGAGACCCAGTACTTC.